Following are 20 T cell receptor beta chains from one sample sequenced in a study of cytomegalovirus exposure and HLA in healthy donors. The assay was immunoSEQ multiplex PCR, and TCRdb's table has in-frame clones only and misses some. The table has 60,000 or so clones, roughly 94% seen once. Material: PBMCs. The receptors were sampled from a man aged 18 to 30 in good health and CMV-seronegative.

J is TRBJ1-3 and V is TRBV28; TRBD1 might be the D (6 bases). The CDR3 is made up of 14 amino acids. Germline loops: CDR1 MDHEN, CDR2 SYDVKM. V lost 7 bases and J lost 7, with 17 bases in between. The CDR3 spells CASTRTVGGNTIYF. CDR3 coding DNA: TGTGCCAGCACCCGGACAGTGGGTGGGAACACCATATATTTT.

This sequence joins TRBV5-4 and TRBJ1-2; D is unclear. Germline lookup yields CDR1 SGHNT and CDR2 YYREEE (reference sequence). The CDR3 has 14 amino acids. V lost 2 bases and J lost 2, with 10 bases in between. The CDR3 nucleotides are TGTGCCAGCAGCTTTTTAAGACTCAACTATGGCTACACCTTC. It specifies CASSFLRLNYGYTF. The whole variable domain, filled in from reference TRBV5-4 and TRBJ1-2, reads ETGVTQSPTHLIKTRGQQVTLRCSSQSGHNTVSWYQQALGQGPQFIFQYYREEENGRGNFPPRFSGLQFPNYSSELNVNALELDDSALYLCASSFLRLNYGYTFGSGTRLTVV.

J is TRBJ2-7 and V is TRBV5-1, with TRBD2 matching 8 bases. V lost 2 bases, J lost 0 bases, and 4 bases stayed unmatched. The CDR3 covers 15 residues. CDR1 is SGHRS, CDR2 YFSETQ, per germline. The CDR3 reads CASSFTSGGSYEQYF. The CDR3 DNA reads as TGCGCCAGCAGCTTTACTAGCGGAGGCTCCTACGAGCAGTACTTC.

This rearrangement joins TRBV6-5 to TRBJ2-1, with TRBD1 matching over 10 bases. J was trimmed by 1 base and V by 5 bases; bases with no gene match: 2. Germline V lookup: CDR1 MNHEY, CDR2 SVGAGI. CDR3 size: 15 residues. CDR3 sequence: CASSRQGASYNEQFF. The DNA for the CDR3 is TGTGCCAGCAGTCGACAGGGGGCTTCCTACAATGAGCAGTTCTTC.

The rearrangement joins TRBV29-1 to TRBJ2-1, with 10 bases that match TRBD2. The CDR3 length is 15 residues. Germline V lookup: CDR1 SQVTM, CDR2 ANQGSEA. Unmatched junction bases numbered 10, after V lost 7 bases and J lost 4 bases. The CDR3 DNA sequence: TGCAGCGCTGGGATTTTAGCGGGAGGATACAATGAGCAGTTCTTC. This codes for CSAGILAGGYNEQFF.

This CDR3 reads CASSSTSVWNTGELFF. The CDR3 nucleotides are TGTGCCAGCAGCTCCACTTCCGTCTGGAACACCGGGGAGCTGTTTTTT. This chain joins TRBV7-6 and TRBJ2-2; D remains ambiguous. CDR3 size: 16 residues. V was shortened by 4 bases and J by 1 base, with 13 bases between the two germline ends. Germline CDR1 is SGHVS and CDR2 is FNYEAQ.

V and J are TRBV27 and TRBJ2-5, with 8 positions matching TRBD2. CDR1 and CDR2 from the germline V gene are MNHEY and SMNVEV (reference sequence). The CDR3 is 15 amino acids. V was pared by 5 bases and J by 3 bases, with 8 bases of the junction left unmatched. CDR3: CASSPGTRGEETQYF. The CDR3 nucleotides read TGTGCCAGCAGTCCCGGGACTAGAGGCGAAGAGACCCAGTACTTC.

The V call is TRBV5-4, the J call TRBJ1-2, with TRBD1 as a possible D gene (6 bases). Germline CDR1 reads SGHNT; CDR2 reads YYREEE (reference sequence). Trimming removed 2 bases from V and 4 bases from J, with 15 bases in between. This CDR3 comprises 15 residues. CDR3 in amino acids: CASSFSSQGSYGYTF. The CDR3, as DNA: TGTGCCAGCAGCTTCAGTAGTCAGGGGAGCTATGGCTACACCTTC.

V and J are TRBV19 and TRBJ1-4; TRBD1 agrees at 9 bases. CDR1 and CDR2 (germline): LNHDA, SQIVND (reference sequence). This CDR3 is built from 14 residues. After removal of 4 bases from V and 8 bases from J, the junction contained 5 bases not matched to a gene. The CDR3 DNA sequence: TGTGCCAGTAGTAGGGGACAGGGAGGCGAAAAACTGTTTTTT. Translation: CASSRGQGGEKLFF.

The chain uses TRBV5-6 and TRBJ1-2; a possible D gene is TRBD1 (6 bases). V lost 3 bases and J lost 7, with 13 bases in between. Germline V CDR1 and CDR2: SGHDT, YYEEEE. This CDR3 is built from 13 residues. The CDR3 is CASSWNRDAGYTF. The CDR3 DNA reads as TGTGCCAGCAGCTGGAACAGGGACGCTGGCTACACCTTC.

V usage is TRBV6-1 and J usage is TRBJ2-1, with 11 bases lining up with TRBD2. V lost 8 bases and J lost 2; bases outside the gene matches: 2. CDR3 length equals 14 residues. The V gene's germline CDR1 is MNHNS and CDR2 SASEGT. The CDR3 nucleotides are TGTGCCAGCCTAGCGGGAGGTCCCTACAATGAGCAGTTCTTC. Translation gives CASLAGGPYNEQFF.

This clone has a single count. The V and J genes are TRBV2 and TRBJ1-1, with D possibly TRBD1 on 5 matching bases. This CDR3 comprises 15 residues. Germline-derived CDR1 and CDR2 are SNHLY and FYNNEI. Trimming took 2 bases from V and 0 from J, leaving 10 bases between them. The CDR3 sequence: CASSESAGMNTEAFF. The CDR3 DNA reads TGTGCCAGCAGTGAAAGTGCAGGGATGAACACTGAAGCTTTCTTT.

The chain recombines TRBV5-1 with TRBJ2-2, with TRBD2 identical over 10 bases. Per the germline V gene, CDR1 is SGHRS and CDR2 is YFSETQ. CDR3 length equals 14 residues. V lost 5 bases, J lost 2 bases, and 0 bases stayed unmatched. CDR3: CASRLAGNTGELFF. The DNA for the CDR3 is TGCGCCAGCAGACTAGCGGGAAACACCGGGGAGCTGTTTTTT.

V is TRBV7-7 and J is TRBJ2-2; 12 bases line up with TRBD2. The CDR3 is 16 amino acids. The germline V gene has CDR1 SSHAT and CDR2 FNYEAQ (reference sequence). Losses at the gene ends were 5 bases for V and 8 bases for J; bases not matched to a gene: 9. CDR3 DNA: TGTGCCAGCAGCCCCCGGACTAGCGGGAAATCGGGGGAGCTGTTTTTT. Protein product: CASSPRTSGKSGELFF.

The gene calls are TRBV7-2 and TRBJ2-1; tentative D call: TRBD1 (6 bases). The CDR3 extends over 14 amino acids. Looked up from germline, CDR1 is SGHTA and CDR2 is FQGNSA. The V end was cut by 1 base, the J end by 10 bases, with 14 bases between. The CDR3 protein is CASSLEGRGREQFF. The CDR3 DNA reads as TGTGCCAGCAGCTTAGAAGGCAGGGGCCGGGAGCAGTTCTTC.

CDR3: CASSPGGDTEAFF. The CDR3 coding sequence is TGTGCCAGCAGCCCAGGAGGGGACACTGAAGCTTTCTTT. V usage is TRBV7-9 and J usage is TRBJ1-1; TRBD1 might be the D (5 bases). Germline CDR1 and CDR2: SEHNR and FQNEAQ (reference sequence). The CDR3 loop spans 13 amino acids. Trimming took 5 bases from V and 3 from J, leaving 10 bases between them. Complete variable domain (other parts from reference TRBV7-9 and TRBJ1-1): DTGVSQNPRHKITKRGQNVTFRCDPISEHNRLYWYRQTLGQGPEFLTYFQNEAQLEKSRLLSDRFSAERPKGSFSTLEIQRTEQGDSAMYLCASSPGGDTEAFFGQGTRLTVV.

The CDR3 region is CASSFTSAYNEQFF. The CDR3 DNA sequence: TGTGCCAGCAGCTTTACTAGCGCCTACAATGAGCAGTTCTTC. The rearrangement joins TRBV11-3 to TRBJ2-1; TRBD2 matches 7 bases. CDR1 SGHNT and CDR2 YENEEA come from the germline V gene. The trim removed 3 bases at V and 2 bases at J, leaving 1 base unmatched. The CDR3 is 14 residues long.

The chain recombines TRBV19 with TRBJ2-7; 9 nucleotides agree with TRBD2. The CDR3 extends over 13 amino acids. The ends lost 2 bases at V and 6 bases at J; junction bases unmatched: 2. The germline V gene encodes CDR1 LNHDA and CDR2 SQIVND (reference sequence). The CDR3 sequence is CASSILAGTEQYF. The CDR3 DNA reads TGTGCCAGTAGTATACTAGCGGGAACCGAGCAGTACTTC.

This sequence joins TRBV6-1 and TRBJ2-5; perhaps TRBD2 as D (6 bases). The CDR3 totals 15 residues. Deletions cut 6 bases from V and 5 bases from J, with 19 bases between. Germline assignment: CDR1 MNHNS and CDR2 SASEGT. CDR3 protein: CASSAGTSDVETQYF. CDR3 nucleotides: TGTGCCAGCAGCGCTGGGACTTCCGATGTGGAGACCCAGTACTTC.

The chain joins TRBV4-3 to TRBJ2-7; 7 bases agree with TRBD2. V lost 0 bases to trimming and J lost 2 bases; unmatched junction nucleotides: 4. The length of the CDR3 is 15 residues. Germline lookup yields CDR1 LGHNA and CDR2 YSLEER. DNA of the CDR3: TGCGCCAGCAGCCAAGATCGGGGAGGGGCCTACGAGCAGTACTTC. Translated, it gives CASSQDRGGAYEQYF.